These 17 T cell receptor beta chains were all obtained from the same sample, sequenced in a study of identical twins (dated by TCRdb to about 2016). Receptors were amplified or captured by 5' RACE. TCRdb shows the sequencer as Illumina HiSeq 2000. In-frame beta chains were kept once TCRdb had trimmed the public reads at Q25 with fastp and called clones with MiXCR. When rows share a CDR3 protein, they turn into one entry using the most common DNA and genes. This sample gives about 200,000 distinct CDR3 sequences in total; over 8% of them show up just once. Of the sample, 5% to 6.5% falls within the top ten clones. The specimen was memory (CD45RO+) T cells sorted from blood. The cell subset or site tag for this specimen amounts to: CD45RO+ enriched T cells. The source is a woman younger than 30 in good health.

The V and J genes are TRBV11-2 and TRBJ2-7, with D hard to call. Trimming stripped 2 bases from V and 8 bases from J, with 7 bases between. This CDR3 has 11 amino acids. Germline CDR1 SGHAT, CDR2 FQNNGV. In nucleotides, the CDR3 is TGTGCCAGCAGCTTAAATGGCCAGCAGTACTTC. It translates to CASSLNGQQYF.

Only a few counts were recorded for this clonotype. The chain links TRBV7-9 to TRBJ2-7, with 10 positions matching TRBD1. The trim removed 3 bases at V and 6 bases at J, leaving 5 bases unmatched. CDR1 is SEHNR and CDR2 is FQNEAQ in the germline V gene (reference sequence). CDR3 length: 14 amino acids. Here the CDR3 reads CASSFLGTGAEQYF. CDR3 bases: TGTGCCAGCAGCTTTCTCGGGACAGGGGCCGAGCAGTACTTC.

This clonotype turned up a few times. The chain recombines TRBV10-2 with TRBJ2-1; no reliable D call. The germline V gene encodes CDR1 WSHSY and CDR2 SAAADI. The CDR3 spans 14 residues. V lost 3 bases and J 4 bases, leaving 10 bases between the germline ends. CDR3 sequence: CASSDNLLYNEQFF. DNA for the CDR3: TGCGCCAGCAGTGATAATTTGCTTTACAATGAGCAGTTCTTC.

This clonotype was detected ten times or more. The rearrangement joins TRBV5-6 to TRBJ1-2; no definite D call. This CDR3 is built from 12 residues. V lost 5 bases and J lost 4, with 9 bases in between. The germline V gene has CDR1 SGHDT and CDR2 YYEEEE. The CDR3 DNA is TGTGCCAGCAGTCCCGGAGCCTATGGCTACACCTTC. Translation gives CASSPGAYGYTF.

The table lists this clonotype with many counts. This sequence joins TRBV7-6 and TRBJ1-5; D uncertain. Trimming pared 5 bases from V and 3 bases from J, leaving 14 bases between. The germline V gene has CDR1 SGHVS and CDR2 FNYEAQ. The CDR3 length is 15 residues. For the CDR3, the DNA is TGTGCCAGCAGCCTCGTCCCTGGTTTCAATCAGCCCCAGCATTTT. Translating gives CASSLVPGFNQPQHF.

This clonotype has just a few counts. The chain's CDR3 is CASSPSDLYGYTF. In DNA form, the CDR3 reads TGTGCCAGCAGCCCCTCCGACCTCTATGGCTACACCTTC. V gene TRBV7-2 combines with J gene TRBJ1-2, with D uncertain. The V gene lost 5 bases and the J gene lost 4 bases, with 11 bases spanning the gap. The CDR3 has 13 amino acids. Per germline, CDR1 SGHTA and CDR2 FQGNSA.

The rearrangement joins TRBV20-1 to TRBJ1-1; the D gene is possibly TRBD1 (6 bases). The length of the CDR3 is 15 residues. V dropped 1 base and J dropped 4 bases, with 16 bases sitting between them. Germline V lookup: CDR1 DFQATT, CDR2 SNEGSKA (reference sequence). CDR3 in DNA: TGCAGTGCTAGAGGAGGGGGGTCTCTTGCCACTGAAGCTTTCTTT. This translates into CSARGGGSLATEAFF.

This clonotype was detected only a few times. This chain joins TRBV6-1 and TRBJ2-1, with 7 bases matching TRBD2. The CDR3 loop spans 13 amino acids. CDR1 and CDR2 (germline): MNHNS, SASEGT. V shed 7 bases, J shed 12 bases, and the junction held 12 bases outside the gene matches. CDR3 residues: CASTKGRVGSQFF. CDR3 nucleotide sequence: TGTGCCAGCACCAAAGGGAGGGTGGGCTCGCAGTTCTTC.

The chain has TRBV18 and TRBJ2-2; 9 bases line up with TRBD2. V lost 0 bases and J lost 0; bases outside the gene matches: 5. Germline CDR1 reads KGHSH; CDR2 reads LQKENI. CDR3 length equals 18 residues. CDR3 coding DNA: TGTGCCAGCTCACCACCGAGGGGGACTAGCACGAACACCGGGGAGCTGTTTTTT. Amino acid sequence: CASSPPRGTSTNTGELFF. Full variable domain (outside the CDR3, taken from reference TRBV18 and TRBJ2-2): NAGVMQNPRHLVRRRGQEARLRCSPMKGHSHVYWYRQLPEEGLKFMVYLQKENIIDESGMPKERFSAEFPKEGPSILRIQQVVRGDSAAYFCASSPPRGTSTNTGELFFGEGSRLTVL.

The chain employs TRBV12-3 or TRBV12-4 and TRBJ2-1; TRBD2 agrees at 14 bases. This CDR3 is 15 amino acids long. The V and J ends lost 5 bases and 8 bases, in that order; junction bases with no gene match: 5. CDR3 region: CASSLTSGRAYEQFF. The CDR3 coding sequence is TGTGCCAGCAGTCTGACTAGCGGGAGGGCCTATGAGCAGTTCTTC.

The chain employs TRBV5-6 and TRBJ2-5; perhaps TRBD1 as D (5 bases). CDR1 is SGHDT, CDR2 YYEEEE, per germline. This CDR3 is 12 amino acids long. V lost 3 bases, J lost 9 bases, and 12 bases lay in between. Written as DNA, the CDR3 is TGTGCCAGCAGCTGGCCCCAGGGATCCCAGTACTTC. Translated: CASSWPQGSQYF. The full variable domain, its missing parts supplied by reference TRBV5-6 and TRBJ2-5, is DAGVTQSPTHLIKTRGQQVTLRCSPKSGHDTVSWYQQALGQGPQFIFQYYEEEERQRGNFPDRFSGHQFPNYSSELNVNALLLGDSALYLCASSWPQGSQYFGPGTRLLVL.

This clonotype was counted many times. DNA of the CDR3: TGCGCCAGCAGCTTGGCCCTCAATGAGCAGTTCTTC. It encodes CASSLALNEQFF. V is TRBV5-1 and J is TRBJ2-1; D is unresolved. Germline loops: CDR1 SGHRS, CDR2 YFSETQ. This CDR3 comprises 12 residues. Trimming shortened V by 0 bases and J by 6 bases, and 4 bases separated the two germline ends. Full variable domain (rest looked up from reference TRBV5-1 and TRBJ2-1): KAGVTQTPRYLIKTRGQQVTLSCSPISGHRSVSWYQQTPGQGLQFLFEYFSETQRNKGNFPGRFSGRQFSNSRSEMNVSTLELGDSALYLCASSLALNEQFFGPGTRLTVL.

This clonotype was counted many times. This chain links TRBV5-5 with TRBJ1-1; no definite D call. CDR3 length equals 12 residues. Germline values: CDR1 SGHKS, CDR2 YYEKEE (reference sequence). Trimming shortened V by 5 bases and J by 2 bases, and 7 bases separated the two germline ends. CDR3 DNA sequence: TGTGCCAGCAGTTCTTATAACACTGAAGCTTTCTTT. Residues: CASSSYNTEAFF.

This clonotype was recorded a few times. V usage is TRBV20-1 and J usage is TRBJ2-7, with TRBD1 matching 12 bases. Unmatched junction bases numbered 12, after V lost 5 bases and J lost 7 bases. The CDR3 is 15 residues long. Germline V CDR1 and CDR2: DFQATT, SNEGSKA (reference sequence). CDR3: CSAGTPGQGAEEQYF. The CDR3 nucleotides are TGCAGTGCTGGGACCCCGGGACAGGGGGCTGAGGAGCAGTACTTC.

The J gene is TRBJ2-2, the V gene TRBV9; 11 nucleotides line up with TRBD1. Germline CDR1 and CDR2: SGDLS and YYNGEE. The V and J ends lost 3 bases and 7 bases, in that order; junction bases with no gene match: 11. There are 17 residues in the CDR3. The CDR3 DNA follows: TGTGCCAGCAGCGGGAGAGGACAGGGGGCCCCTGGCGGGGAGCTGTTTTTT. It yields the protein CASSGRGQGAPGGELFF.

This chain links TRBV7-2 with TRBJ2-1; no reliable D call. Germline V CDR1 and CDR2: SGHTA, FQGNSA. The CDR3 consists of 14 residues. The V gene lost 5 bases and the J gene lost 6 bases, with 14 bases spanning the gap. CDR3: CASSLSSGSNEQFF. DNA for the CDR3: TGTGCCAGCAGCCTCTCCTCAGGATCCAATGAGCAGTTCTTC.

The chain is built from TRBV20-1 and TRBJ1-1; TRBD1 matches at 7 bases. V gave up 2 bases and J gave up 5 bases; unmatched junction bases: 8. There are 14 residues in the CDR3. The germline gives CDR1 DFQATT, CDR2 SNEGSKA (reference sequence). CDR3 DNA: TGCAGTGCTAGACCTGGACAGGTTAGGACTGAAGCTTTCTTT. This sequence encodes CSARPGQVRTEAFF.